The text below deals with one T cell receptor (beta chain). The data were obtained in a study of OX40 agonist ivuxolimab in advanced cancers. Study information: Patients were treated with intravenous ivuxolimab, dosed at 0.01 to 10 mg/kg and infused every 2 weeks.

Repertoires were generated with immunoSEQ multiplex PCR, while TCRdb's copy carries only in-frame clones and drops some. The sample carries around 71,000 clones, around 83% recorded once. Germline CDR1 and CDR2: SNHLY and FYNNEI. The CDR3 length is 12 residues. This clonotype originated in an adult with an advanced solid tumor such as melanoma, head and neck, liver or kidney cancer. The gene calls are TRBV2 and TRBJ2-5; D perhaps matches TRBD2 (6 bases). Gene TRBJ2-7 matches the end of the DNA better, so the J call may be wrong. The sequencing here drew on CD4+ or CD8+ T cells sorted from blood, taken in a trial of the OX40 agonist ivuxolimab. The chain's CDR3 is CASSEGGYEQYF. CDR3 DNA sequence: TGTGCCAGCAGTGAGGGGGGTTACGAGCAGTACTTC.